These 14 T cell receptor beta chains were all obtained from the same sample, sequenced in a study of regulatory T cells in long-lasting Graves disease. As for time point: persistent/refractory GD, antithyroid drugs over 5 years with positive TRAb. The TCR library was made from RNA that had been extracted from PBMCs in TRIzol. Construction of the TCR beta libraries employed iRepertoire HTBI primers in conjunction with Arm-PCR of CDR3 regions. TCRdb passed the multiplex PCR reads through MiXCR, listing each CDR3 protein once. The table has a few hundred thousand distinct CDR3 sequences, 20% to 25% seen once; the top ten hold 28%. This sample comprised peripheral blood mononuclear cells (PBMCs), obtained when the disease was refractory, from a patient treated with antithyroid drugs. These receptors were collected from a woman between 35 and 50 years old with Graves disease.

This clonotype was observed a few times. The chain carries TRBV19 and TRBJ2-7; TRBD1 might be the D (6 bases). V gave up 6 bases and J gave up 6 bases, with 15 bases separating them. The CDR3 runs to 13 residues. Germline assignment: CDR1 LNHDA and CDR2 SQIVND (reference sequence). CDR3: CASSPGQEGEQYF. In DNA form, the CDR3 reads TGTGCCAGTAGCCCGGGACAAGAGGGCGAGCAGTACTTC.

Note on this clonotype: A much larger clone lies a single base off, so this may be a read error. V usage is TRBV5-5 and J usage is TRBJ1-1; TRBD1 matches 8 bases. Germline CDR1 SGHKS, CDR2 YYEKEE (reference sequence). The CDR3 contains 14 residues. Here the CDR3 DNA reads TGTGCCAGCAGACCATTGGACAGGGACACTGAAGCTCTCTTT. Its translation: CASRPLDRDTEALF. Using reference TRBV5-5 and TRBJ1-1 for the parts outside the CDR3, the full variable domain is DAGVTQSPTHLIKTRGQQVTLRCSPISGHKSVSWYQQVLGQGPQFIFQYYEKEERGRGNFPDRFSARQFPNYSSELNVNALLLGDSALYLCASRPLDRDTEALFGQGTRLTVV.

This clonotype was seen at least ten times. The V gene is TRBV28, the J gene TRBJ1-1, with D unresolved. V gave up 5 bases and J gave up 4 bases, with 14 bases separating them. This CDR3 has 14 amino acids. The V gene's germline CDR1 is MDHEN and CDR2 SYDVKM. DNA of the CDR3: TGTGCCAGCAGTCGGCTTTTAGAGGGCACTGAAGCTTTCTTT. It codes for CASSRLLEGTEAFF.

The chain recombines TRBV12-3 or TRBV12-4 with TRBJ1-5; D is unclear. V lost 3 bases to trimming and J lost 2 bases, with 14 bases between them. CDR3 length: 16 residues. Here the CDR3 DNA reads TGTGCCAGCAGTTTTTGGGAGTTTATGGGCAATCAGCCCCAGCATTTT. This gives the protein CASSFWEFMGNQPQHF.

V usage is TRBV27 and J usage is TRBJ2-2, with TRBD2 matching 9 bases. This CDR3 spans 15 amino acids. J lost 4 bases, V lost 4 bases, and 4 bases had no gene match. Germline CDR1 MNHEY, CDR2 SMNVEV (reference sequence). Here the CDR3 reads CASSWREGVTGELFF. The CDR3, as DNA: TGTGCCAGCAGTTGGCGGGAGGGCGTCACCGGGGAGCTGTTTTTT.

The CDR3: CSASGTSGRAGIDEQFF. In DNA form, the CDR3 reads TGCAGTGCTAGCGGGACTAGCGGGAGGGCCGGGATTGATGAGCAGTTCTTC. The rearrangement links TRBV20-1 to TRBJ2-5; 16 bases line up with TRBD2. TRBJ2-1 explains the end of the DNA better; the J call may be wrong. Germline V gene sequence: CDR1 DFQATT, CDR2 SNEGSKA (reference sequence). The CDR3 length is 17 residues.

This clonotype has a handful of counts. DNA of the CDR3: TGTGCCAGTAGTATAGATACAGGGGCGAACACTGAAGCTTTCTTT. This codes for CASSIDTGANTEAFF. The V gene is TRBV19, the J gene TRBJ1-1; TRBD1 agrees at 7 bases. Germline V gene data show CDR1 as LNHDA and CDR2 as SQIVND (reference sequence). The CDR3 is made up of 15 amino acids. Germline trimming cut 0 bases from V and 1 base from J; bases unmatched to any gene: 2. The full variable domain, in which reference TRBV19 and TRBJ1-1 provide the parts outside the CDR3, is DGGITQSPKYLFRKEGQNVTLSCEQNLNHDAMYWYRQDPGQGLRLIYYSQIVNDFQKGDIAEGYSVSREKKESFPLTVTSAQKNPTAFYLCASSIDTGANTEAFFGQGTRLTVV.

This clonotype was observed at least ten times. This chain connects TRBV12-3 or TRBV12-4 to TRBJ2-2, with 7 bases fitting TRBD2. CDR3 length: 15 residues. Trimming removed 6 bases from V and 5 bases from J; junction bases left unmatched: 9. The CDR3 DNA follows: TGTGCCAGCAGCAATTTAGCGGGCCCGACCGGGGAGCTGTTTTTT. It codes for CASSNLAGPTGELFF.

This chain uses TRBV18 with TRBJ1-1, with D uncertain. Trimming removed 2 bases from V and 3 bases from J, with 10 bases in between. Germline assignment: CDR1 KGHSH and CDR2 LQKENI. The CDR3 runs to 14 residues. CDR3 region: CASSPWSKDTEAFF. CDR3 nucleotides: TGTGCCAGCTCACCATGGAGTAAAGACACTGAAGCTTTCTTT.

The V gene is TRBV27, the J gene TRBJ1-6; perhaps TRBD1 as D (6 bases). The CDR3 length is 18 residues. V was trimmed by 5 bases and J by 0 bases, leaving 17 bases between them. CDR1 and CDR2 from the germline V gene are MNHEY and SMNVEV (reference sequence). CDR3 coding DNA: TGTGCCAGCAGTAATAGACAGGTTTTGAGCTCCTATAATTCACCCCTCCACTTT. This codes for CASSNRQVLSSYNSPLHF.

This chain links TRBV28 with TRBJ2-7; the match to TRBD2 covers 14 bases. The V gene end was trimmed by 5 bases and the J gene end by 4 bases; junction bases not matched to a gene: 19. The CDR3 is made up of 20 amino acids. From germline, CDR1 is MDHEN and CDR2 SYDVKM. CDR3 DNA sequence: TGTGCCAGCAGTCACGAACCCGGGACTAGCGGGAGATCTGTGTGGTACGAGCAGTACTTC. It translates to CASSHEPGTSGRSVWYEQYF.

This clonotype was found many times. V gene TRBV12-3 or TRBV12-4 combines with J gene TRBJ2-7; 12 bases are a match to TRBD2. The CDR3 sequence is 18 residues long. The V segment lost 3 bases and the J segment 5 bases; nucleotides outside the gene matches: 14. The CDR3 sequence: CASSFPPTSGRNTHEQYF. In nucleotides, the CDR3 is TGTGCCAGCAGTTTTCCTCCGACTAGCGGGAGAAATACCCACGAGCAGTACTTC.

The J gene is TRBJ2-2, the V gene TRBV19; 7 nucleotides match TRBD2. The germline V gene encodes CDR1 LNHDA and CDR2 SQIVND (reference sequence). V lost 7 bases to trimming and J lost 6 bases; unmatched junction nucleotides: 5. This CDR3 is built from 13 residues. The CDR3 region is CASNWGGAGELFF. The CDR3 coding sequence is TGTGCCAGTAATTGGGGGGGGGCCGGGGAGCTGTTTTTT.

This clonotype was observed a handful of times. This chain connects TRBV5-1 to TRBJ1-1, with 8 bases fitting TRBD1. V lost 4 bases, J lost 4 bases, and 15 bases stayed unmatched. CDR3 length: 17 amino acids. Germline values: CDR1 SGHRS, CDR2 YFSETQ. The CDR3 sequence is CASSKGRDRRETTEAFF. DNA for the CDR3: TGCGCCAGCAGCAAGGGCCGGGACAGGAGGGAAACCACTGAAGCTTTCTTT.